The 20 T cell receptor beta chains listed next were all sequenced from one sample in a study of control samples from healthy donors and cancer patients. Data came from immunoSEQ multiplex PCR; TCRdb stores just in-frame clones and leaves some out. The sample holds about 6,000 clones; around three quarters are singletons and the top ten take approximately 7%. Sequencing was carried out using formalin-fixed, paraffin-embedded tissue. The receptors here all came from a male donor with melanoma.

This chain links TRBV18 with TRBJ2-3, with unresolved D. The CDR3 consists of 14 residues. Germline CDR1 reads KGHSH; CDR2 reads LQKENI. Trimming removed 4 bases from V and 3 bases from J, with 11 bases in between. CDR3 nucleotide sequence: TGTGCCAGCTCACTCACGGGTATAACAGATACGCAGTATTTT. As protein: CASSLTGITDTQYF.

The chain is built from TRBV28 and TRBJ1-4; D gene ambiguous. This CDR3 is built from 16 residues. Deletions cut 5 bases from V and 3 bases from J, with 16 bases between. CDR1 MDHEN and CDR2 SYDVKM come from the germline V gene. The CDR3 DNA reads as TGTGCCAGCAGTCCGGGGATAGGGCAGCCTAATGAAAAACTGTTTTTT. Its protein is CASSPGIGQPNEKLFF.

As for this clone: Other DNA sequences in this specimen translate into the identical CDR3. This rearrangement joins TRBV7-8 to TRBJ2-3, with a tentative D call TRBD2 (6 bases). There are 15 residues in the CDR3. V lost 1 base and J 4 bases, leaving 12 bases between the germline ends. Germline V gene data show CDR1 as SGHVS and CDR2 as FQNEAQ. DNA for the CDR3: TGTGCCAGCAGCTTAGTGGGGCTAGCGCCAGATACGCAGTATTTT. Residues: CASSLVGLAPDTQYF.

V usage is TRBV15 and J usage is TRBJ1-5; 9 nucleotides match TRBD1. Germline V gene lookup returns CDR1 LNHNV and CDR2 YYDKDF (reference sequence). The CDR3 covers 15 residues. Unmatched junction bases numbered 3, after V lost 0 bases and J lost 6 bases. CDR3 residues: CATSREGTGFQPQHF. CDR3 coding DNA: TGTGCCACCAGCAGAGAAGGGACAGGGTTTCAGCCCCAGCATTTT.

As concerns this clone: Germline is not matched at one junction end, which may reflect a read error. The V and J genes are TRBV7-6 and TRBJ1-1; no clear D. From germline, CDR1 is SGHVS and CDR2 FNYEAQ. The CDR3 is made up of 14 amino acids. The DNA of the CDR3 is TGTGTCAGCAGCTTATCGGTGTCGGGGACTGAAGCTTTCTTT. It translates to CVSSLSVSGTEAFF.

In nucleotides, the CDR3 is TGTGCCAGCGGTTGGACAGGGTGGGAGCAGTACTTC. Translated, it gives CASGWTGWEQYF. V gene TRBV2 combines with J gene TRBJ2-7; 8 bases are shared with TRBD1. J lost 7 bases, V lost 8 bases, and 7 bases had no gene match. CDR1 SNHLY and CDR2 FYNNEI come from the germline V gene. The CDR3 extends over 12 amino acids.

CDR3 DNA sequence: TGTGCCAGCAGCTTGGTTGACTCTGGGGCCAACGTCCTGACTTTC. Translating gives CASSLVDSGANVLTF. The chain links TRBV5-5 to TRBJ2-6; D not resolved. Germline lookup yields CDR1 SGHKS and CDR2 YYEKEE (reference sequence). The CDR3 is made up of 15 amino acids. The ends were cut back, 0 bases at V and 0 bases at J, with 4 bases in the middle. Complete variable domain (other parts from reference TRBV5-5 and TRBJ2-6): DAGVTQSPTHLIKTRGQQVTLRCSPISGHKSVSWYQQVLGQGPQFIFQYYEKEERGRGNFPDRFSARQFPNYSSELNVNALLLGDSALYLCASSLVDSGANVLTFGAGSRLTVL.

The rearrangement uses TRBV5-1 and TRBJ2-1, with 9 bases identical to TRBD2. The germline CDR1 and CDR2 sequences are SGHRS and YFSETQ. V lost 2 bases to trimming and J lost 0 bases; unmatched junction nucleotides: 9. The CDR3 covers 18 residues. The CDR3, as DNA: TGCGCCAGCAGCTTCGATACTAGCGGGCTCAGCTCCTACAATGAGCAGTTCTTC. It yields the protein CASSFDTSGLSSYNEQFF.

The J gene is TRBJ2-4, the V gene TRBV7-6; D gene ambiguous. V lost 2 bases and J lost 0, with 8 bases in between. CDR3 size: 15 residues. Looked up from germline, CDR1 is SGHVS and CDR2 is FNYEAQ. CDR3 residues: CASSLIPGAKNIQYF. In DNA form, the CDR3 reads TGTGCCAGCAGCTTAATCCCGGGAGCCAAAAACATTCAGTACTTC.

V gene TRBV11-1 combines with J gene TRBJ2-3; 13 nucleotides align to TRBD2. CDR1 and CDR2 from the germline V gene are SGHAT and FQDESV (reference sequence). The CDR3 length is 16 residues. Trimming at V came to 5 bases and at J to 6 bases, leaving 8 bases not matched to a gene. CDR3 residues: CASSPGLAGATDTQYF. As DNA, the CDR3 is TGTGCCAGCAGCCCCGGACTAGCGGGAGCAACCGATACGCAGTATTTT.

The rearrangement uses TRBV5-1 and TRBJ2-5, with D perhaps TRBD1 (6 bases). Germline assignment: CDR1 SGHRS and CDR2 YFSETQ. With 7 bases removed from V and 1 base from J, the gap between germline ends came to 14 bases. CDR3 length: 14 amino acids. The CDR3 region is CASGTGDTQETQYF. For the CDR3, the DNA is TGCGCCAGCGGCACCGGGGACACCCAAGAGACCCAGTACTTC.

This clone is a singleton in its sample. V and J are TRBV7-2 and TRBJ2-5; 9 bases map to TRBD1. The CDR3 covers 14 residues. Germline CDR1 SGHTA, CDR2 FQGNSA. V lost 4 bases to trimming and J lost 2 bases; unmatched junction nucleotides: 2. For the CDR3, the DNA is TGTGCCAGCAGCTGGGACAGGGTTCAAGAGACCCAGTACTTC. The encoded protein is CASSWDRVQETQYF.

The chain joins TRBV18 to TRBJ2-7, with a possible D match to TRBD1 (5 bases). CDR3 size: 15 residues. CDR1 and CDR2 (germline): KGHSH, LQKENI. With 3 bases removed from V and 0 bases from J, the gap between germline ends came to 12 bases. CDR3 nucleotide sequence: TGTGCCAGCTCACCTTTAGGGGCCAACTCCTACGAGCAGTACTTC. This sequence encodes CASSPLGANSYEQYF. Full variable domain (remainder filled in from reference TRBV18 and TRBJ2-7): NAGVMQNPRHLVRRRGQEARLRCSPMKGHSHVYWYRQLPEEGLKFMVYLQKENIIDESGMPKERFSAEFPKEGPSILRIQQVVRGDSAAYFCASSPLGANSYEQYFGPGTRLTVT.

The J gene is TRBJ1-1, the V gene TRBV13; D might be TRBD1 (5 bases). This CDR3 is 15 amino acids long. The V end was cut by 7 bases, the J end by 6 bases, with 21 bases between. From germline, CDR1 is PRHDT and CDR2 FYEKMQ (reference sequence). In nucleotides, the CDR3 is TGTGCCAGCAACCCGCGGGGCCCCGGTTGGTCTGAAGCTTTCTTT. Protein: CASNPRGPGWSEAFF.

V usage is TRBV6-5 and J usage is TRBJ2-2, with 9 bases lining up with TRBD2. Looked up from germline, CDR1 is MNHEY and CDR2 is SVGAGI. J gave up 2 bases and V 6 bases, and 4 bases lay outside the gene matches. The CDR3 extends over 15 amino acids. CDR3 protein: CASRGTSRNTGELFF. DNA of the CDR3: TGTGCCAGCAGAGGGACTAGCAGAAACACCGGGGAGCTGTTTTTT.

The chain has TRBV10-2 and TRBJ1-5; D is unclear. The CDR3 runs 13 residues. CDR1 WSHSY and CDR2 SAAADI come from the germline V gene. The ends were cut back, 5 bases at V and 4 bases at J, with 9 bases in the middle. This chain's CDR3 is CASSTRVNQPQHF. In DNA, the CDR3 is TGCGCCAGCAGTACAAGGGTGAATCAGCCCCAGCATTTT.

The chain links TRBV6-5 to TRBJ2-5; tentative D call: TRBD2 (5 bases). The CDR3 sequence is 15 residues long. Trimming shortened V by 2 bases and J by 5 bases, and 15 bases separated the two germline ends. From germline, CDR1 is MNHEY and CDR2 SVGAGI. The CDR3 here is CASSYGLASSETQYF. CDR3 coding DNA: TGTGCCAGCAGTTACGGTCTAGCCTCGTCCGAGACCCAGTACTTC.

The chain uses TRBV6-6 and TRBJ2-3, with D unclear. This CDR3 contains 14 residues. The ends were cut back, 6 bases at V and 1 base at J, with 11 bases in the middle. From germline, CDR1 is MNHNY and CDR2 SVGAGI (reference sequence). The CDR3 here is CASRVLTGTDTQYF. DNA of the CDR3: TGTGCCAGCAGGGTGCTTACGGGCACAGATACGCAGTATTTT.

V gene TRBV2 combines with J gene TRBJ1-5; D gene unclear. Trimming shortened V by 6 bases and J by 0 bases, and 18 bases separated the two germline ends. CDR1 and CDR2 from the germline V gene are SNHLY and FYNNEI. The CDR3 contains 17 residues. The CDR3 bases are TGTGCCAGCAGACAGCGGCAGGACCGATATAGCAATCAGCCCCAGCATTTT. Its protein product is CASRQRQDRYSNQPQHF.

The chain joins TRBV10-1 to TRBJ1-2; D is unclear. The CDR3 is 14 residues long. The germline V gene has CDR1 WNHNN and CDR2 SYGVQD (reference sequence). Trimming pared 6 bases from V and 4 bases from J, leaving 15 bases between. CDR3 loop: CASRPHTVPYGYTF. CDR3 DNA sequence: TGCGCCAGCAGGCCTCATACAGTCCCCTATGGCTACACCTTC.